One and the same sample provided the 15 T cell receptor beta chains below, sequenced in a study of Graves' ophthalmopathy and Graves' hyperthyroidism. For repertoire sequencing, the TCR beta CDR3 regions were amplified from RNA transcripts. RT-PCR was first run with HTBI primers, then multiplex PCR in a second round. MiXCR, run by TCRdb on the multiplex PCR reads, gives a single entry per CDR3 protein. The sample holds some 370,000 distinct CDR3 sequences, 17% seen once. Sequencing used peripheral blood. The receptor source for this set is an adult woman with stable Graves' hyperthyroidism.

This clonotype occurred many times. The chain employs TRBV6-5 and TRBJ1-1; maybe TRBD1 (6 bases). The germline V gene encodes CDR1 MNHEY and CDR2 SVGAGI. V was trimmed by 1 base and J by 1 base, leaving 10 bases between them. There are 15 residues in the CDR3. CDR3: CASSYFRGQNTEAFF. DNA of the CDR3: TGTGCCAGCAGTTACTTTCGGGGGCAGAACACTGAAGCTTTCTTT.

There are many counts of this clonotype. The chain recombines TRBV12-3 or TRBV12-4 with TRBJ1-1; no firm D call. CDR3 length equals 13 residues. With 7 bases removed from V and 0 bases from J, the gap between germline ends came to 9 bases. CDR3 sequence reads: CASNLGLNTEAFF. The DNA of the CDR3 is TGTGCCAGCAACCTAGGGTTGAACACTGAAGCTTTCTTT.

This clonotype was seen many times. The CDR3, as DNA: TGTGCCAGCCTCAAACGGGAACGGATAAATTCACCCCTCCACTTT. Protein sequence: CASLKRERINSPLHF. This chain links TRBV28 with TRBJ1-6; D is ambiguous. Deletions cut 8 bases from V and 7 bases from J, with 18 bases between. The V gene's germline CDR1 is MDHEN and CDR2 SYDVKM. This CDR3 spans 15 amino acids.

This clonotype was counted at least ten times. The genes are TRBV29-1 and TRBJ1-2; the D gene is possibly TRBD1 (5 bases). CDR3 length: 14 amino acids. V gave up 0 bases and J gave up 4 bases, with 12 bases separating them. CDR1 is SQVTM, CDR2 ANQGSEA, per germline. The CDR3 nucleotides read TGCAGCGTTGAAGATGGGAGGGGAGCCTATGGCTACACCTTC. Encoded protein: CSVEDGRGAYGYTF.

This clonotype was seen a few times. One base away lies a much larger clone, so this may be a sequencing read error. Written as DNA, the CDR3 is TGTGCCATCAGTGAGCCCCGGGGGGCTGGGGCCAACGTCCTGACTTTC. This codes for CAISEPRGAGANVLTF. The V gene is TRBV10-3, the J gene TRBJ2-6, with 7 bases fitting TRBD2. Looked up from germline, CDR1 is ENHRY and CDR2 is SYGVKD. The CDR3 consists of 16 residues. Trimming took 2 bases from V and 2 from J; bases not matched to a gene: 3.

The chain links TRBV2 to TRBJ1-5; perhaps TRBD1 as D (5 bases). The CDR3 is made up of 14 amino acids. Trimming shortened V by 3 bases and J by 7 bases, and 13 bases separated the two germline ends. CDR1 is SNHLY and CDR2 is FYNNEI in the germline V gene. Here the CDR3 DNA reads TGTGCCAGCAGTGAGCGGGGGAAGGGCCAGCCCCAGCATTTT. Its protein product is CASSERGKGQPQHF.

This clonotype was recorded at least ten times. The genes are TRBV13 and TRBJ2-2, with D unclear. The CDR3 sequence is 13 residues long. Trimming pared 3 bases from V and 6 bases from J, leaving 8 bases between. Germline lookup yields CDR1 PRHDT and CDR2 FYEKMQ (reference sequence). CDR3 sequence reads: CASSFKRAGELFF. As DNA, the CDR3 is TGTGCCAGCAGCTTTAAGAGAGCCGGGGAGCTGTTTTTT.

This clonotype was found many times. The CDR3 sequence is CASSSNGRGYEQYF. As DNA, the CDR3 is TGTGCCAGCAGTTCCAATGGGAGGGGTTACGAGCAGTACTTC. J is TRBJ2-7 and V is TRBV6-5; 7 positions match TRBD2. The CDR3 loop spans 14 amino acids. Trimming took 4 bases from V and 4 from J; bases not matched to a gene: 7. CDR1 is MNHEY, CDR2 SVGAGI, per germline.

The table lists this clonotype with many counts. V is TRBV28 and J is TRBJ2-7; D remains ambiguous. Germline V gives CDR1 MDHEN, CDR2 SYDVKM. This CDR3 region has 12 residues. V lost 6 bases to trimming and J lost 4 bases, with 10 bases between them. The CDR3 nucleotides read TGTGCCAGCAGGATGACGCAGTACGAGCAGTACTTC. Translation gives CASRMTQYEQYF. Complete variable domain (other parts from reference TRBV28 and TRBJ2-7): DVKVTQSSRYLVKRTGEKVFLECVQDMDHENMFWYRQDPGLGLRLIYFSYDVKMKEKGDIPEGYSVSREKKERFSLILESASTNQTSMYLCASRMTQYEQYFGPGTRLTVT.

This clonotype has ten or more counts. V is TRBV29-1 and J is TRBJ2-2; weak D call: TRBD1 (6 bases). The CDR3 is made up of 14 amino acids. CDR1 is SQVTM, CDR2 ANQGSEA, per germline. Trimming took off 6 bases at V and 2 bases at J, with 13 bases between the two ends. CDR3 amino acids: CSVLGTSNTGELFF. CDR3 nucleotides: TGCAGCGTCCTGGGGACATCCAACACCGGGGAGCTGTTTTTT.

This clonotype was counted many times. The chain links TRBV7-9 to TRBJ2-5, with 8 bases lining up with TRBD1. CDR3 length: 15 amino acids. Germline V CDR1 and CDR2: SEHNR, FQNEAQ (reference sequence). The junction had 9 bases not matched to a gene; V was cut back by 5 bases and J by 4 bases. The CDR3 spells CASSAGQGLLETQYF. CDR3 nucleotide sequence: TGTGCCAGCAGCGCCGGACAGGGATTGCTAGAGACCCAGTACTTC.

This clonotype was recorded many times. V gene TRBV12-3 or TRBV12-4 combines with J gene TRBJ1-1; D perhaps matches TRBD1 (5 bases). V lost 5 bases to trimming and J lost 2 bases, with 12 bases between them. This CDR3 spans 14 amino acids. Here the CDR3 reads CASSNSGGNTEAFF. The CDR3 nucleotides read TGTGCCAGCAGTAACAGCGGGGGAAACACTGAAGCTTTCTTT.

The chain has TRBV4-1 and TRBJ2-2, with no clear D. CDR3 size: 15 residues. V was shortened by 4 bases and J by 0 bases, with 9 bases between the two germline ends. Germline V gene lookup returns CDR1 MGHRA and CDR2 YSYEKL. Written as DNA, the CDR3 is TGCGCCAGCAGCCGAAAAGACCCGAACACCGGGGAGCTGTTTTTT. This codes for CASSRKDPNTGELFF.

This chain joins TRBV6-1 and TRBJ1-2, with D unresolved. V gave up 8 bases and J gave up 2 bases, with 9 bases separating them. Germline CDR1 reads MNHNS; CDR2 reads SASEGT. This CDR3 region has 12 residues. CDR3 coding DNA: TGTGCCAGCGAGGCAGAAAACTATGGCTACACCTTC. Protein product: CASEAENYGYTF.

This clonotype was counted at least ten times. V usage is TRBV3-1 and J usage is TRBJ1-1; unclear D gene. CDR1 LGHDT and CDR2 YNNKEL come from the germline V gene (reference sequence). The CDR3 length is 13 residues. Trimming stripped 5 bases from V and 7 bases from J, with 14 bases between. CDR3 bases: TGTGCCAGCAGCGAAACCCCGGACGGTGAAGCTTTCTTT. Protein product: CASSETPDGEAFF.